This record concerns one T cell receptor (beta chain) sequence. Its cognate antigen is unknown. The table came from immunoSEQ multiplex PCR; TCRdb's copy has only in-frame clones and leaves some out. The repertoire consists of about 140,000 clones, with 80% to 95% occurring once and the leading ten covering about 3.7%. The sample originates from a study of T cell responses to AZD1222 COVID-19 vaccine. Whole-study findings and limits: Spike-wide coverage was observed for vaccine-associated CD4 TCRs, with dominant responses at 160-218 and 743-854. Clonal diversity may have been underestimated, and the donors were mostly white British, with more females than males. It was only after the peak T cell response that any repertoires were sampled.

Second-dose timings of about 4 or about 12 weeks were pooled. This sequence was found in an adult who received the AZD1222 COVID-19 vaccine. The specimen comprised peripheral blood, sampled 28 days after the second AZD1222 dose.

CDR3 sequence: CASSFSGGRETQYF. For the CDR3, the DNA is TGTGCCAGCAGTTTCTCGGGGGGGCGGGAGACCCAGTACTTC. The chain carries TRBV6-5 and TRBJ2-5, with TRBD2 matching over 8 bases. The CDR3 runs to 14 residues. With 4 bases clipped from V and 5 bases from J, the junction kept 6 bases outside the gene matches. Per germline, CDR1 MNHEY and CDR2 SVGAGI.